These T cell receptor beta chains were read from a single sample in a study of T cell responses to AZD1222 COVID-19 vaccine. TCRdb keeps only in-frame clones here, not all; method: immunoSEQ multiplex PCR. The sample has 100,000 to 150,000 clones, 85% to 90% seen once; the top ten hold around 10%. This sample comprised peripheral blood, obtained on day 0 of MenACWY control vaccination. The receptors here all came from an adult in good health. The conserved cysteine and the conserved F or W are not part of the CDR3 here. The size entry is marked missing in some rows and otherwise reads once, few, many or a size class.

CDR3: ASSQEVQGGFSGANVLT; V: TRBV3-1/TRBV3-2; size: NA; J: TRBJ2-6
CDR3: ASSEQTGTSGRALF; V: TRBV6-1; size: NA; J: TRBJ2-1
CDR3: ASSQVGLAGETQY; V: TRBV4-1; size: NA; J: TRBJ2-5
CDR3: SVVGQGATEAF; V: TRBV29-1; size: NA; J: TRBJ1-1
CDR3: ASSTTVTYEQY; V: TRBV25-1; size: NA; J: TRBJ2-7
CDR3: ASSFYGGREDEQF; V: TRBV7-2; size: NA; J: TRBJ2-1
CDR3: ASILQGGYTEAF; V: TRBV2; size: once; J: TRBJ1-1
CDR3: ASRDREQGPYEQY; V: TRBV6-1; size: many; J: TRBJ2-7
CDR3: ASSAGLAGVRF; V: TRBV12-3/TRBV12-4; size: NA; J: TRBJ2-1
CDR3: ASSLPGAHEQY; V: TRBV7-9; size: NA; J: TRBJ2-7
CDR3: ASSPTTGTRGF; V: TRBV3-1/TRBV3-2; size: NA; J: TRBJ2-1
CDR3: ASSGTSSYNEQF; V: TRBV18; size: NA; J: TRBJ2-1
CDR3: ASSVGEGATEAF; V: TRBV9; size: few; J: TRBJ1-1
CDR3: ASSWDREDYGYT; V: TRBV27; size: NA; J: TRBJ1-2
CDR3: ASKVGDRNQPQH; V: TRBV2; size: NA; J: TRBJ1-5
CDR3: ASSIGLADVAKNIQY; V: TRBV19; size: NA; J: TRBJ2-4
CDR3: ASSEWRQGADTQY; V: TRBV10-2; size: NA; J: TRBJ2-3
CDR3: ASSSINRGREGITEAF; V: TRBV7-9; size: NA; J: TRBJ1-1
CDR3: ASSLQGHGYT; V: TRBV7-9; size: once; J: TRBJ1-2
CDR3: ASSLRRTGNLYEQY; V: TRBV5-6; size: NA; J: TRBJ2-7
CDR3: ASSVSGTTYEQY; V: TRBV9; size: NA; J: TRBJ2-7
CDR3: ASSLQGNNAEAF; V: TRBV11-3; size: NA; J: TRBJ1-1
CDR3: ASSLRTGETQY; V: TRBV12-3/TRBV12-4; size: NA; J: TRBJ2-5
CDR3: ASSLDRGSPLH; V: TRBV27; size: NA; J: TRBJ1-6
CDR3: ASSLRWEGAGSPLH; V: TRBV5-5; size: NA; J: TRBJ1-6
CDR3: ASSQVATSEYNEQF; V: TRBV27; size: NA; J: TRBJ2-1
CDR3: ASRPPLDRGPDTQY; V: TRBV19; size: NA; J: TRBJ2-3
CDR3: ASSPRGGAYNEQF; V: TRBV3-1/TRBV3-2; size: NA; J: TRBJ2-1
CDR3: ASSLARTGANVLT; V: TRBV7-9; size: NA; J: TRBJ2-6
CDR3: ASSYTGTSLDEQF; V: TRBV6-6; size: NA; J: TRBJ2-1
CDR3: ASRGGGVHEQY; V: TRBV5-4; size: NA; J: TRBJ2-7
CDR3: ASSPGGQGARNTEAF; V: TRBV6-2/TRBV6-3; size: once; J: TRBJ1-1
CDR3: ASSPGLAGYEQY; V: TRBV18; size: NA; J: TRBJ2-7